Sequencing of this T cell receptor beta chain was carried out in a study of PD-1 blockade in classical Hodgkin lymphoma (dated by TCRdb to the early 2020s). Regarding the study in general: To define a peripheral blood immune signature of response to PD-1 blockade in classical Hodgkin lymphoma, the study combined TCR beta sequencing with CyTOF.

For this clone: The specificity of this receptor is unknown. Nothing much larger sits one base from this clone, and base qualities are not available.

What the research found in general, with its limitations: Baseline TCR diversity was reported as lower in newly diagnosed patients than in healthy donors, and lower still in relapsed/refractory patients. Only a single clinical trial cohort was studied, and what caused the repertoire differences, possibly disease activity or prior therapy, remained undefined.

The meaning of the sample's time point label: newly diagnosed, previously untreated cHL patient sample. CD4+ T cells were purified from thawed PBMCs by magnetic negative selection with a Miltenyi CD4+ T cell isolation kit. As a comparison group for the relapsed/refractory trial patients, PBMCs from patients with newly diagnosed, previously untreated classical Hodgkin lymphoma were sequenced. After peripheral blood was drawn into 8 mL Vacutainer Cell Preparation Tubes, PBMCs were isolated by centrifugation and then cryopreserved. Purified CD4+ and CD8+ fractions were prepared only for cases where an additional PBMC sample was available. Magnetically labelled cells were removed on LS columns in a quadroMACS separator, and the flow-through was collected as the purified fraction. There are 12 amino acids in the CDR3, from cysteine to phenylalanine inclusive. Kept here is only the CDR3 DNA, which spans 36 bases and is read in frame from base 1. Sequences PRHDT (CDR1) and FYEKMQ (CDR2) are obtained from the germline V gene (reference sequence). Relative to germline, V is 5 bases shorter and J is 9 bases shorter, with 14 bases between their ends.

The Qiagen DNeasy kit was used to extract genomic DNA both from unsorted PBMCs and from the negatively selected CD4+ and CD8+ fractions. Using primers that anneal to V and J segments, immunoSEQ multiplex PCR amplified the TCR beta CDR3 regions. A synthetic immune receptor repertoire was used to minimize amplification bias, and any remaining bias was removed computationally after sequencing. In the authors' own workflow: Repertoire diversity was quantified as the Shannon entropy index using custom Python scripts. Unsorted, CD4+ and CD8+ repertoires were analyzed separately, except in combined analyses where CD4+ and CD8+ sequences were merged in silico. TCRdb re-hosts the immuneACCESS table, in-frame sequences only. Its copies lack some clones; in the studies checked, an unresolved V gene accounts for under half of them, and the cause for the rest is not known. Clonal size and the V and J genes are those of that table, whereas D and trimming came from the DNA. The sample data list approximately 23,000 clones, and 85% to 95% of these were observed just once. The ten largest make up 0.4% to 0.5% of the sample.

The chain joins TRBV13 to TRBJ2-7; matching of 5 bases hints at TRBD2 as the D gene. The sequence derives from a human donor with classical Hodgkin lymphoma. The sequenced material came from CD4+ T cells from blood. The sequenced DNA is TGTGCCAGCAGCGAAAATAGCGTACGGCAGTACTTC. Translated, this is CASSENSVRQYF.